The present TCR beta chain was sequenced within a study of breast tumors, draining lymph nodes, adjacent tissues. Broader study findings: Tumor T cell lymph node origin was a supported hypothesis, not proven. Tumor TCR diversity was below lymph nodes but above nontumor tissue. Findings are consistent with lymph node origin and intratumoral expansion of most tumor T cells.

Axillary draining lymph nodes of breast cancer patients supplied the node samples. This clonotype was counted at least ten times. Its cognate antigen is unknown. TCRdb called the multiplex PCR reads again in MiXCR, with one record for every CDR3 protein. The sample yields approximately 100,000 distinct CDR3 sequences, about 20% seen once. Material for sequencing was axillary lymph node tissue. This TCR was sampled from a female donor with breast cancer. Some clones in this sample may be carry-over from other donors' samples.

This CDR3 reads CASSLGGEQPQHF. For the CDR3, the DNA is TGTGCCAGCAGCCTGGGAGGGGAACAGCCCCAGCATTTT. The chain uses TRBV2 and TRBJ1-5, with D possibly TRBD1 on 5 matching bases. Germline V gene lookup returns CDR1 SNHLY and CDR2 FYNNEI. V lost 6 bases, J lost 7 bases, and 13 bases lay in between. This CDR3 spans 13 amino acids.